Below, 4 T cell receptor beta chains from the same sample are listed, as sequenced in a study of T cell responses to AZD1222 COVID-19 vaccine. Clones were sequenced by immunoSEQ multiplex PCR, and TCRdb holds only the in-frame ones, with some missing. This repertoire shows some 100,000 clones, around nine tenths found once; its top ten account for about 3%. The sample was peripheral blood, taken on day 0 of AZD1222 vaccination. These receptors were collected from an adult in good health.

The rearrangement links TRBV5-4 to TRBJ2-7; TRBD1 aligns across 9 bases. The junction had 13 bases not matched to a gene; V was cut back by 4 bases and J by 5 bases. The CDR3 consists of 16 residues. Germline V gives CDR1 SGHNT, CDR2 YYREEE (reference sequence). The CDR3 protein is CASSRDRALHLDEQYF. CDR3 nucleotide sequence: TGTGCCAGCAGCCGGGACAGGGCCCTCCATCTCGACGAGCAGTACTTC.

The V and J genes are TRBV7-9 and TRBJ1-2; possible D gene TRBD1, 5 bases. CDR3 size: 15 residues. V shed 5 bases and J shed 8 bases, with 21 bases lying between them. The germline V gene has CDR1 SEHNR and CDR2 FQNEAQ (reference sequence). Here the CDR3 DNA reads TGTGCCAGCAGCCGTAGACAGAGTACGAGTGTCGGCTACACCTTC. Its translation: CASSRRQSTSVGYTF.

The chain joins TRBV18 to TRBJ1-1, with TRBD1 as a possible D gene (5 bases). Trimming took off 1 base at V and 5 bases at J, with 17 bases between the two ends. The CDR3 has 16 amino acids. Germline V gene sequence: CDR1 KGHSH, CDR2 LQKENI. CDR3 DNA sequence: TGTGCCAGCTCACCACTCTTGTCTGGGACGGGAACTGAAGCTTTCTTT. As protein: CASSPLLSGTGTEAFF.

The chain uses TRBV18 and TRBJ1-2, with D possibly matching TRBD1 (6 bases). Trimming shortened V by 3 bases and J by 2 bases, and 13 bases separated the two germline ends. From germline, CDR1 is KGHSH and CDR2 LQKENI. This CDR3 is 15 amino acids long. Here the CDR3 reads CASSPSPDSNYGYTF. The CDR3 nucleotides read TGTGCCAGCTCACCTTCCCCGGACAGCAACTATGGCTACACCTTC.